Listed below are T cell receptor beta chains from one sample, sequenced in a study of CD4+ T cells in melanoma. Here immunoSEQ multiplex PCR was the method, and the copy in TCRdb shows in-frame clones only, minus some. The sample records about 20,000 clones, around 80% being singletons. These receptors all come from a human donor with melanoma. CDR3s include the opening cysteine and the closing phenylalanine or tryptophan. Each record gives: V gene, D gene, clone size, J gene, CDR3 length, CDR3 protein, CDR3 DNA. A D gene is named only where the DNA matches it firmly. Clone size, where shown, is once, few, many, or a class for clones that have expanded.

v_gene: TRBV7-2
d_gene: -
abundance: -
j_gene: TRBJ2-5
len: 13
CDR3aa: CASSGTSPKTQYF
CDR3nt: TGTGCCAGCAGCGGAACTAGTCCAAAGACCCAGTACTTC

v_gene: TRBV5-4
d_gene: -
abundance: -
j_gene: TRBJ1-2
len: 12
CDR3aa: CASSSDSYGYTF
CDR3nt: TGTGCCAGCAGTTCAGACAGCTATGGCTACACCTTC

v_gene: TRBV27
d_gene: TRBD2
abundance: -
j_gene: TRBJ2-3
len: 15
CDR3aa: CASSLKREGPDTQYF
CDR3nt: TGTGCCAGCAGTTTAAAAAGGGAGGGGCCAGATACGCAGTATTTT

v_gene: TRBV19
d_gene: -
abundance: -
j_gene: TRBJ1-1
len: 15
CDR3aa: CASSIALPGNTEAFF
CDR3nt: TGTGCCAGTAGTATAGCTCTGCCAGGGAACACTGAAGCTTTCTTT

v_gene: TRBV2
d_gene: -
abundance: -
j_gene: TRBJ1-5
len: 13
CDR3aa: CASSDRGSWPQHF
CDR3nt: TGTGCCAGCAGTGATAGGGGCTCTTGGCCCCAGCATTTT

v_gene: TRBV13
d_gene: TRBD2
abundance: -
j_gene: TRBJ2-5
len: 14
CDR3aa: CASSLGLARETQYF
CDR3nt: TGTGCCAGCAGCTTAGGACTAGCGCGGGAGACCCAGTACTTC

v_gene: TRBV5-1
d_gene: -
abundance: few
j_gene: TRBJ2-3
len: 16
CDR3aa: CASSLPLGTPGDTQYF
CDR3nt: TGCGCCAGCAGCTTGCCTTTAGGGACCCCTGGTGATACGCAGTATTTT

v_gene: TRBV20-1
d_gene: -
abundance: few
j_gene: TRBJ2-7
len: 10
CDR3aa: CSARDYEQYF
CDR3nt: TGCAGTGCTAGGGACTACGAGCAGTACTTC

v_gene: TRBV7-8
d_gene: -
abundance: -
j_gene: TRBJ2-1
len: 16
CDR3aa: CASSPLAGAGGNEQFF
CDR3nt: TGTGCCAGCAGCCCCCTGGCAGGGGCGGGCGGCAATGAGCAGTTCTTC

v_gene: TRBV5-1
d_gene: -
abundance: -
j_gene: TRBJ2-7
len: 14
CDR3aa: CASSFSGDIYEQYF
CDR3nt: TGCGCCAGCAGCTTTTCGGGGGATATCTACGAGCAGTACTTC

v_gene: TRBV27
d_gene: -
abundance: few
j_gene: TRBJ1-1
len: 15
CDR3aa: CASSLEAGQNTEAFF
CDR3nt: TGTGCCAGCAGTTTGGAGGCGGGACAGAACACTGAAGCTTTCTTT

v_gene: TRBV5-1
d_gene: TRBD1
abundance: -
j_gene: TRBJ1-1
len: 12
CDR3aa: CASSLGTGLAFF
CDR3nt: TGCGCCAGCAGCTTGGGGACAGGGTTAGCTTTCTTT

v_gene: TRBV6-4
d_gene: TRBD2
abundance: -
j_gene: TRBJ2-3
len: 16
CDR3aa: CASSAVGLAGSDTQYF
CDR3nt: TGTGCCAGCAGTGCAGTCGGACTAGCGGGGTCAGATACGCAGTATTTT

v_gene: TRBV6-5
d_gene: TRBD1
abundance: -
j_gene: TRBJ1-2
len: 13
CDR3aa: CASSGQGTRGYTF
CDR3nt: TGTGCCAGCAGTGGACAGGGTACGCGTGGCTACACCTTC

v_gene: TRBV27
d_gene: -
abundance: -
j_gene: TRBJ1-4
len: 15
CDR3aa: CASRTTSGTNEKLFF
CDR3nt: TGTGCCAGCCGGACGACGAGTGGAACTAATGAAAAACTGTTTTTT

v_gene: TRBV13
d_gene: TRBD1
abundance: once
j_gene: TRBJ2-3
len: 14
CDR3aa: CASSLLQGTDTQYF
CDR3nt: TGTGCCAGCAGCTTATTACAGGGGACAGATACGCAGTATTTT

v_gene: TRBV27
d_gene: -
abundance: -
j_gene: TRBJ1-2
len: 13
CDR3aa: CASSLTANYGYTF
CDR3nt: TGTGCCAGCAGTCTGACTGCTAACTATGGCTACACCTTC

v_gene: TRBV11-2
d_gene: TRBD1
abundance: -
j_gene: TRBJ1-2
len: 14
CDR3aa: CASSLGTANYGYTF
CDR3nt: TGTGCCAGCAGCCTGGGGACAGCTAACTATGGCTACACCTTC

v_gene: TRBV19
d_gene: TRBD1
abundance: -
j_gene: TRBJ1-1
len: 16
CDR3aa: CASSMRTGGRDTEAFF
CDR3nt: TGTGCCAGTAGTATGAGGACAGGGGGCCGGGACACTGAAGCTTTCTTT

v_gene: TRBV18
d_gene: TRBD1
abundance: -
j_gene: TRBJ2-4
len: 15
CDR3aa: CASSRDRGPENIQYF
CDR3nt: TGTGCCAGCTCACGGGACAGGGGGCCCGAAAACATTCAGTACTTC

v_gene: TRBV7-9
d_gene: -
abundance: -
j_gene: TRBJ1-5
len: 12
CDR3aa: CASEIENQPQHF
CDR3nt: TGTGCCAGCGAAATTGAGAATCAGCCCCAGCATTTT

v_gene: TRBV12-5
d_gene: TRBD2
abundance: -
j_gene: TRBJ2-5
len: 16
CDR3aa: CASGSQGRGGQETQYF
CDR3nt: TGTGCTAGTGGTTCCCAGGGGCGGGGGGGTCAAGAGACCCAGTACTTC

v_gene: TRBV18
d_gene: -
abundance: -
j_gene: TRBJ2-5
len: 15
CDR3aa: CASSPPISGGKTQYF
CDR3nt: TGTGCCAGCTCACCACCTATTTCAGGGGGGAAGACCCAGTACTTC

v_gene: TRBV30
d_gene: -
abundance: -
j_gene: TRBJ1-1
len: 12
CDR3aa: CAWSSERQKAFF
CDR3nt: TGTGCCTGGAGTTCAGAGCGGCAAAAAGCTTTCTTT

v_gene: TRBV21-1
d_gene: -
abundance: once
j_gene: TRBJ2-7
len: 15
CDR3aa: CASSIWEGRKNEQYF
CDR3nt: TGTGCCAGCAGCATATGGGAAGGCCGAAAGAACGAGCAGTACTTC

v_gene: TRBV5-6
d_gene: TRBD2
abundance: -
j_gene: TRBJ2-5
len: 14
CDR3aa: CASSYGLAQETQYF
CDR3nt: TGTGCCAGCAGCTACGGACTAGCGCAAGAGACCCAGTACTTC

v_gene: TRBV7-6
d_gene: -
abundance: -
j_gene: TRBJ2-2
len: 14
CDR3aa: CASIPGSLTGELFF
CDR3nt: TGTGCCAGCATCCCCGGGAGCCTCACCGGGGAGCTGTTTTTT

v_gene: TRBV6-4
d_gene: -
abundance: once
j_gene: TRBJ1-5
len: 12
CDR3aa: CALWGGPQPQHF
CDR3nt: TGTGCCCTATGGGGGGGTCCCCAGCCCCAGCATTTT

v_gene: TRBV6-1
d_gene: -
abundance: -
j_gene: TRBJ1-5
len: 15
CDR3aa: CASRGDYRSDQPQHF
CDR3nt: TGTGCCAGCAGGGGGGACTACCGATCCGATCAGCCCCAGCATTTT

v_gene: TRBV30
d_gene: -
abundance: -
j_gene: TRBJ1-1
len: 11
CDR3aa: CAWNRPSGAFF
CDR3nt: TGTGCCTGGAATAGACCCTCGGGGGCTTTCTTT

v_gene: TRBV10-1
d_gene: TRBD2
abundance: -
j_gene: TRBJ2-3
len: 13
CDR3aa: CASSLAGSDTQYF
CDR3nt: TGCGCCAGCAGCCTAGCGGGGAGTGATACGCAGTATTTT

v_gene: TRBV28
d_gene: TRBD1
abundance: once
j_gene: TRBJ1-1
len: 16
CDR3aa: CASSLAGAGGGAEAFF
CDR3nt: TGTGCCAGCAGTCTAGCAGGGGCAGGGGGAGGGGCTGAAGCTTTCTTT

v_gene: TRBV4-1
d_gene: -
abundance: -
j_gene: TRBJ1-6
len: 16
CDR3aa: CASSQESQGRISPLHF
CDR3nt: TGCGCCAGCAGCCAAGAGTCGCAGGGTAGGATTTCACCCCTCCACTTT

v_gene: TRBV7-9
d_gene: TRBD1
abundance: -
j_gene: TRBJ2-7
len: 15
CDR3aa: CASSLRTGSSYEQYF
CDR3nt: TGTGCCAGCAGCCTGAGGACAGGGAGCTCCTACGAGCAGTACTTC

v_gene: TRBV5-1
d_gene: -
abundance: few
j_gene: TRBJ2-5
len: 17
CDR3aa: CASSAGTDAALQETQYF
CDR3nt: TGCGCCAGCAGCGCCGGGACGGACGCCGCACTCCAAGAGACCCAGTACTTC

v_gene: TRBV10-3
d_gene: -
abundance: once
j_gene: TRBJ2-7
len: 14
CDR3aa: CAIRPELGSYEQYF
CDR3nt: TGTGCCATCAGACCTGAACTCGGCTCCTACGAGCAGTACTTC

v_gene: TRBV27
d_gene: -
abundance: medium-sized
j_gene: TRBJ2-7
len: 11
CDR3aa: CATERGSEQYF
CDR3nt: TGTGCCACCGAGAGAGGCAGCGAGCAGTACTTC

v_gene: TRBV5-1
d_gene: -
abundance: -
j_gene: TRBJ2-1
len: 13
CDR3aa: CASSLGFEDEQFF
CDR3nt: TGCGCCAGCAGCTTGGGGTTTGAGGATGAGCAGTTCTTC

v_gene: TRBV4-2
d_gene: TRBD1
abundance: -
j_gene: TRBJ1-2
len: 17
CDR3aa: CASSGRDRSMSNYGYTF
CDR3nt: TGTGCCAGCAGCGGACGGGACAGATCCATGTCTAACTATGGCTACACCTTC

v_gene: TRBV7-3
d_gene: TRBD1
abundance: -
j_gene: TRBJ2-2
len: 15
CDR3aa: CASSLVRGGIGELFF
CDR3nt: TGTGCCAGCAGCTTAGTAAGAGGGGGCATCGGGGAGCTGTTTTTT

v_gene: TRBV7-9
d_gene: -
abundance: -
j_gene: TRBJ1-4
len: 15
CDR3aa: CASSKTGGDNEKLFF
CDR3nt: TGTGCCAGCTCCAAAACTGGGGGAGATAATGAAAAACTGTTTTTT

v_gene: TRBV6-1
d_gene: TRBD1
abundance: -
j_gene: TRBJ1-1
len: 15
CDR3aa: CASSGPTGANTEAFF
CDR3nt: TGTGCCAGCAGTGGGCCAACAGGGGCGAACACTGAAGCTTTCTTT

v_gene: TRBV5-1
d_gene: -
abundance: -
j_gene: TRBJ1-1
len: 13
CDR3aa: CASSLMQGNEAFF
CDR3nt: TGCGCCAGCAGCTTGATGCAGGGGAATGAAGCTTTCTTT

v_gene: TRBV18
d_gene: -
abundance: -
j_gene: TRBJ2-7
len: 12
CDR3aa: CASSGHLYEQYF
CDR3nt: TGTGCCAGCTCCGGACACCTCTACGAGCAGTACTTC

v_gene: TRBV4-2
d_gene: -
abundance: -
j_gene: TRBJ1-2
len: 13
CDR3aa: CASSHSDEDGYTF
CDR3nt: TGTGCCAGCAGCCACTCGGACGAGGATGGCTACACCTTC

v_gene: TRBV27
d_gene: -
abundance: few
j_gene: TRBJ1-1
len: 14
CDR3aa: CASSLSYSGTKAFF
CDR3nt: TGTGCCAGCAGTTTAAGTTATTCAGGGACCAAAGCTTTCTTT

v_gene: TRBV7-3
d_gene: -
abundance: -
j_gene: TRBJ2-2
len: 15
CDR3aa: CASSLGQPRSGELFF
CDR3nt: TGTGCCAGCAGCTTGGGGCAGCCGAGATCCGGGGAGCTGTTTTTT

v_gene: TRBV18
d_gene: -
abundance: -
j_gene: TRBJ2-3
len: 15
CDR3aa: CASSPGGPPADTQYF
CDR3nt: TGTGCCAGCTCACCTGGGGGGCCTCCAGCAGATACGCAGTATTTT

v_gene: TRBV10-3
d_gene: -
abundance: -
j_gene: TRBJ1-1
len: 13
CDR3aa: CAIRTLSGTEAFF
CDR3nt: TGTGCCATCAGGACCCTTTCGGGCACTGAAGCTTTCTTT